This T cell receptor beta chain was obtained from a study of cytomegalovirus exposure and HLA in healthy donors. General study findings and limits: Association with HLA alleles at 0.05 false discovery rate was found for approximately 18,000 TCR beta sequences in a later analysis.

Though probably carrying unrecorded immune exposures, donors were nominally healthy at sampling. Regarding this clone: What it binds is not known.

Both 60 Vbeta primers and 13 Jbeta primers went into the PCR. The table came from immunoSEQ multiplex PCR; TCRdb's copy has only in-frame clones and leaves some out. The sample has 150,000 to 200,000 clones, 65% to 75% seen once. V gave up 2 bases and J gave up 5 bases; unmatched junction bases: 9. The CDR3 extends over 19 amino acids. CDR1 is LGHNA, CDR2 YNFKEQ, per germline. The sample consisted of PBMCs. This sequence joins TRBV4-2 and TRBJ2-2; 15 bases line up with TRBD2. This receptor was taken from a human donor in good health. The CDR3 sequence: CASSQKMGLAGGRTGELFF. CDR3 sequence (DNA): TGTGCCAGCAGCCAAAAGATGGGACTAGCGGGGGGTAGGACCGGGGAGCTGTTTTTT.